Shown below are 26 T cell receptor beta chains from a single sample sequenced in a study of PD-1 blockade in classical Hodgkin lymphoma. Sequenced by immunoSEQ multiplex PCR; TCRdb stores in-frame clones only, minus some. Of fewer than 25,000 clones listed, 65% to 80% are singletons. Stated time point: cycle 4 day 1 (C4D1), after 5 to 7 weeks of nivolumab. All the patients suffered relapse after autologous stem cell transplantation, and brentuximab vedotin exposure differed. Sequences were derived from peripheral blood mononuclear cells (PBMCs), sampled before the fourth cycle of nivolumab. These receptors came from a human donor with classical Hodgkin lymphoma.

The chain employs TRBV2 and TRBJ1-5; the D is unclear. V was pared by 1 base and J by 4 bases, with 5 bases between. The germline V gene encodes CDR1 SNHLY and CDR2 FYNNEI. CDR3 length equals 13 residues. Written as DNA, the CDR3 is TGTGCCAGCAGTGAAGAATTGAATCAGCCCCAGCATTTT. This codes for CASSEELNQPQHF. Full variable domain (remainder filled in from reference TRBV2 and TRBJ1-5): EPEVTQTPSHQVTQMGQEVILRCVPISNHLYFYWYRQILGQKVEFLVSFYNNEISEKSEIFDDQFSVERPDGSNFTLKIRSTKLEDSAMYFCASSEELNQPQHFGDGTRLSIL.

The chain couples TRBV18 to TRBJ2-3; 7 nucleotides match TRBD2. CDR1 is KGHSH and CDR2 is LQKENI in the germline V gene. This CDR3 has 19 amino acids. V lost 1 base, J lost 4 bases, and 17 bases stayed unmatched. CDR3 sequence reads: CASSPLASQAGRGADTQYF. CDR3 sequence (DNA): TGTGCCAGCTCACCACTAGCTTCTCAAGCGGGGAGAGGTGCAGATACGCAGTATTTT.

The CDR3 DNA is TGTGCCAGCAGCCCCTATGAGACAGAGCAGTTCTTC. Amino acid sequence: CASSPYETEQFF. The chain employs TRBV7-2 and TRBJ2-1; D call uncertain. V was clipped by 5 bases and J by 10 bases, with 12 bases between them. Looked up from germline, CDR1 is SGHTA and CDR2 is FQGNSA. This CDR3 comprises 12 residues.

The chain has TRBV2 and TRBJ2-5; TRBD2 matches 9 bases. The CDR3 contains 14 residues. From germline, CDR1 is SNHLY and CDR2 FYNNEI. Trimming removed 7 bases from V and 2 bases from J; junction bases left unmatched: 5. The CDR3 sequence is CASTWTSAQETQYF. The CDR3 nucleotides read TGTGCCAGCACCTGGACTAGCGCACAAGAGACCCAGTACTTC.

The V and J genes are TRBV6-1 and TRBJ1-1, with D unresolved. The CDR3 length is 14 residues. The V and J ends lost 5 bases and 0 bases respectively, with 10 bases between them. Germline assignment: CDR1 MNHNS and CDR2 SASEGT. The CDR3 bases are TGTGCCAGCAGTCGCGATCCCCTGAACACTGAAGCTTTCTTT. Amino acid sequence: CASSRDPLNTEAFF.

The rearrangement uses TRBV6-5 and TRBJ2-2; D may be TRBD2 (6 bases). V lost 2 bases to trimming and J lost 6 bases, with 7 bases between them. The CDR3 totals 13 residues. Germline CDR1 MNHEY, CDR2 SVGAGI. The CDR3 nucleotides are TGTGCCAGCAGTTACGGGGGGTCCGGGGAGCTGTTTTTT. Amino acid sequence: CASSYGGSGELFF.

The chain couples TRBV28 to TRBJ2-2; TRBD1 matches at 7 bases. This CDR3 is 18 amino acids long. V dropped 6 bases and J dropped 2; count of bases not matched to a gene: 15. Germline V CDR1 and CDR2: MDHEN, SYDVKM. The CDR3 is CASSESFHRDSNTGELFF. CDR3 bases: TGTGCCAGCAGCGAATCTTTCCACCGGGACAGCAACACCGGGGAGCTGTTTTTT. The full variable domain, with the rest looked up from reference TRBV28 and TRBJ2-2, is DVKVTQSSRYLVKRTGEKVFLECVQDMDHENMFWYRQDPGLGLRLIYFSYDVKMKEKGDIPEGYSVSREKKERFSLILESASTNQTSMYLCASSESFHRDSNTGELFFGEGSRLTVL.

The chain combines TRBV2 with TRBJ1-6, with D maybe TRBD1 (5 bases). This CDR3 has 11 residues. CDR1 and CDR2 (germline): SNHLY, FYNNEI. Trimming removed 11 bases at V and 6 bases at J, with 8 bases between. CDR3 nucleotide sequence: TGTGCCTTTGGGGGTAATTCACCCCTCCACTTT. Protein: CAFGGNSPLHF.

This clone has a handful of counts. The chain couples TRBV6-5 to TRBJ1-4; possible D gene TRBD1, 5 bases. The CDR3 is made up of 16 amino acids. V lost 0 bases and J lost 8, with 16 bases in between. Per the germline V gene, CDR1 is MNHEY and CDR2 is SVGAGI. The CDR3 sequence: CASSYSLRGSGEKLFF. In DNA form, the CDR3 reads TGTGCCAGCAGTTACTCGCTGCGGGGGTCTGGAGAAAAACTGTTTTTT.

This clone came up a few times. The chain recombines TRBV18 with TRBJ2-3, with D hard to call. The length of the CDR3 is 13 residues. Trimming took 5 bases from V and 3 from J, leaving 9 bases between them. The germline gives CDR1 KGHSH, CDR2 LQKENI. CDR3 sequence (DNA): TGTGCCAGCTCATCGGCCTCAACAGATACGCAGTATTTT. This encodes CASSSASTDTQYF.

Remarks on this clone: Germline is not matched at one junction end, which may reflect a read error. The same CDR3 also results from other DNA sequences found in this sample. The chain carries TRBV28 and TRBJ2-2; TRBD2 matches at 8 bases. In germline, CDR1 is MDHEN, CDR2 SYDVKM. The CDR3 consists of 14 residues. The CDR3 reads CASSSSGGAGELFF. The CDR3 nucleotides read TGTGCCAGTAGTTCCAGCGGGGGAGCCGGGGAGCTGTTTTTT. Looking up the rest from reference TRBV28 and TRBJ2-2 gives the full variable domain: DVKVTQSSRYLVKRTGEKVFLECVQDMDHENMFWYRQDPGLGLRLIYFSYDVKMKEKGDIPEGYSVSREKKERFSLILESASTNQTSMYLCASSSSGGAGELFFGEGSRLTVL.

This clone was picked up a small number of times. The genes are TRBV11-2 and TRBJ2-4; D uncertain. CDR3 length: 13 residues. Germline V CDR1 and CDR2: SGHAT, FQNNGV. Trimming cost V 5 bases and J 8 bases, with 13 bases left between them. Here the CDR3 reads CASSPPSGDIQYF. The CDR3 DNA reads TGTGCCAGCAGCCCACCATCCGGAGACATTCAGTACTTC.

This chain connects TRBV2 to TRBJ1-5; D is possibly TRBD1 (5 bases). The CDR3 extends over 15 amino acids. V was trimmed by 6 bases and J by 5 bases, leaving 17 bases between them. Germline V gene data show CDR1 as SNHLY and CDR2 as FYNNEI. CDR3 residues: CASRGTRGRDQPQHF. The CDR3 DNA reads TGTGCCAGCAGGGGTACGCGGGGGAGAGATCAGCCCCAGCATTTT.

The chain employs TRBV6-6 and TRBJ2-6; weak D call: TRBD1 (6 bases). Germline CDR1 reads MNHNY; CDR2 reads SVGAGI (reference sequence). The CDR3 length is 15 residues. V gave up 5 bases and J gave up 0 bases, with 8 bases separating them. The CDR3 sequence: CASSRQVSGANVLTF. The CDR3 bases are TGTGCCAGCAGTCGACAGGTCTCTGGGGCCAACGTCCTGACTTTC.

This sequence joins TRBV15 and TRBJ1-1, with a tentative D call TRBD1 (6 bases). CDR3 size: 16 residues. V was trimmed by 0 bases and J by 4 bases, leaving 15 bases between them. CDR1 and CDR2 (germline): LNHNV, YYDKDF (reference sequence). This chain's CDR3 is CATSRERGMDSTEAFF. In DNA form, the CDR3 reads TGTGCCACCAGCAGAGAGAGGGGGATGGATTCCACTGAAGCTTTCTTT.

The J gene is TRBJ2-7, the V gene TRBV7-2, with D possibly matching TRBD1 (6 bases). From germline, CDR1 is SGHTA and CDR2 FQGNSA. The CDR3 contains 15 residues. The V and J ends lost 4 bases and 12 bases respectively, with 25 bases between them. CDR3 sequence reads: CASSYGDRDTEVVYF. The CDR3 bases are TGTGCCAGCAGCTACGGAGACCGGGACACGGAGGTTGTGTACTTC.

This clone was seen only a few times. V is TRBV27 and J is TRBJ1-1, with a tentative D call TRBD1 (6 bases). The germline V gene encodes CDR1 MNHEY and CDR2 SMNVEV (reference sequence). This CDR3 comprises 13 residues. Trimming pared 4 bases from V and 3 bases from J, leaving 9 bases between. CDR3 sequence reads: CASSYRVDTEAFF. Here the CDR3 DNA reads TGTGCCAGCAGTTACAGGGTGGACACTGAAGCTTTCTTT.

The chain carries TRBV25-1 and TRBJ2-2; D gene ambiguous. The CDR3 totals 14 residues. Trimming took 7 bases from V and 3 from J, leaving 12 bases between them. Germline-derived CDR1 and CDR2 are MGHDK and SYGVNS. The CDR3 region has the DNA TGTGCCAGCACCCCCGTTGGGTACACCGGGGAGCTGTTTTTT. It specifies CASTPVGYTGELFF.

The rearrangement uses TRBV11-2 and TRBJ2-7, with D unclear. The CDR3 totals 12 residues. Trimming left V 3 bases short and J 5 bases short, with 8 bases between. Germline V gives CDR1 SGHAT, CDR2 FQNNGV. DNA of the CDR3: TGTGCCAGCAGCTTGGGCAGGAACGAGCAGTACGTC. Protein sequence: CASSLGRNEQYV.

CDR3 in amino acids: CASSRRGGADTQYF. The CDR3 DNA follows: TGTGCCAGCAGCCGTCGGGGGGGGGCAGATACGCAGTATTTT. The chain couples TRBV5-6 to TRBJ2-3; 8 bases map to TRBD2. Germline assignment: CDR1 SGHDT and CDR2 YYEEEE. The CDR3 contains 14 residues. Germline trimming cut 4 bases from V and 4 bases from J; bases unmatched to any gene: 5.

This clone was found once. The chain carries TRBV6-5 and TRBJ1-4; maybe TRBD1 (6 bases). The CDR3 is made up of 15 amino acids. V dropped 5 bases and J dropped 0 bases, with 10 bases sitting between them. Germline assignment: CDR1 MNHEY and CDR2 SVGAGI. The CDR3 DNA sequence: TGTGCCAGCAGTCCACAGGGCGCAACTAATGAAAAACTGTTTTTT. Its protein is CASSPQGATNEKLFF.

The chain recombines TRBV4-3 with TRBJ1-5; no clear D gene. The CDR3 consists of 16 residues. Germline CDR1 LGHNA, CDR2 YSLEER. The V end lost 0 bases, the J end lost 4 bases, and 13 bases lay between the germline ends. Here the CDR3 reads CASSQDLAGKNQPQHF. The CDR3 coding sequence is TGCGCCAGCAGCCAAGACCTGGCCGGGAAAAATCAGCCCCAGCATTTT.

The V gene is TRBV6-1, the J gene TRBJ2-3; TRBD1 aligns across 7 bases. The ends lost 6 bases at V and 2 bases at J; junction bases unmatched: 8. Germline V gene data show CDR1 as MNHNS and CDR2 as SASEGT. This CDR3 region has 15 residues. CDR3 nucleotide sequence: TGTGCCAGCAGACGAAGGACAGGACACACAGATACGCAGTATTTT. This gives the protein CASRRRTGHTDTQYF.

V and J are TRBV30 and TRBJ2-3; TRBD2 aligns across 10 bases. From germline, CDR1 is GTSNPN and CDR2 SVGIG (reference sequence). The CDR3 is made up of 14 amino acids. Trimming at V came to 4 bases and at J to 3 bases, leaving 4 bases not matched to a gene. DNA of the CDR3: TGTGCCTGGAATTTAGCGGGGGGTACAGATACGCAGTATTTT. Translated, it gives CAWNLAGGTDTQYF.

The genes are TRBV6-4 and TRBJ2-7, with D perhaps being TRBD1 or TRBD2 (5 bases each). The CDR3 spans 13 residues. Trimming left V 10 bases short and J 6 bases short, with 19 bases between. Germline lookup yields CDR1 MRHNA and CDR2 SNTAGT. In nucleotides, the CDR3 is TGTGCCATCTGGGGACCGCCGTCCGCCGAGCAGTACTTC. Residues: CAIWGPPSAEQYF.

V is TRBV10-3 and J is TRBJ1-4; D call uncertain. The CDR3 has 13 amino acids. V lost 9 bases to trimming and J lost 2 bases, with 10 bases between them. CDR1 is ENHRY, CDR2 SYGVKD, per germline. The CDR3: CAISGGTNEKLFF. The DNA of the CDR3 is TGTGCCATATCGGGAGGCACTAATGAAAAACTGTTTTTT.